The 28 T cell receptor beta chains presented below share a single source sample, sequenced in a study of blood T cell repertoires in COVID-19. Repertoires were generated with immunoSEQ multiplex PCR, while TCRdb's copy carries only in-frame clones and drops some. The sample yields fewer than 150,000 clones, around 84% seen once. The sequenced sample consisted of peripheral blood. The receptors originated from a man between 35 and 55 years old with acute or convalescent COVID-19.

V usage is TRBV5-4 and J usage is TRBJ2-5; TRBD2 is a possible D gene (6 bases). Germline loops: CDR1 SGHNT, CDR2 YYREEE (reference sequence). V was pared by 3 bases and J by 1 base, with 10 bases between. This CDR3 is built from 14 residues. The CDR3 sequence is CASSSRDFQETQYF. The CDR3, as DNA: TGTGCCAGCAGCTCCCGGGACTTCCAAGAGACCCAGTACTTC. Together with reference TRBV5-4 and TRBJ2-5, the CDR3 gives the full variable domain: ETGVTQSPTHLIKTRGQQVTLRCSSQSGHNTVSWYQQALGQGPQFIFQYYREEENGRGNFPPRFSGLQFPNYSSELNVNALELDDSALYLCASSSRDFQETQYFGPGTRLLVL.

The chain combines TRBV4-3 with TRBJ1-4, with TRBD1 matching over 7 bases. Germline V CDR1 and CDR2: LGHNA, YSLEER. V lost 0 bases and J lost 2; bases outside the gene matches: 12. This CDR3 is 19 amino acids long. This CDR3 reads CASSQDYDRAGRTNEKLFF. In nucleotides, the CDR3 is TGCGCCAGCAGCCAAGATTACGACAGGGCTGGGAGGACTAATGAAAAACTGTTTTTT.

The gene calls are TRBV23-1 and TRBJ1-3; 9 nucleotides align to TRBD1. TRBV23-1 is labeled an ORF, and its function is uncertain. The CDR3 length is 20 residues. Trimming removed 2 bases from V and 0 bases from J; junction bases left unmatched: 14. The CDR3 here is CASSQLPGQGRCASGNTIYF. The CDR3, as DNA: TGCGCCAGCAGTCAACTACCGGGACAGGGTCGATGTGCCTCTGGAAACACCATATATTTT.

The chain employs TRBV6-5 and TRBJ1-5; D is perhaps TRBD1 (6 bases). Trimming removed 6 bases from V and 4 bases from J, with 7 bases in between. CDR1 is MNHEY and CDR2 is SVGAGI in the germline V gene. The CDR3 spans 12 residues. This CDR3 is CASSTGNQPQHF. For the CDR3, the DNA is TGTGCCAGCAGCACAGGGAATCAGCCCCAGCATTTT.

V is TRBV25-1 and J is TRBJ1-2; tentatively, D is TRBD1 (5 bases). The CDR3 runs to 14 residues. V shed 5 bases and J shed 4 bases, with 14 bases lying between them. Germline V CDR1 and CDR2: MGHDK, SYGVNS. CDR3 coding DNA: TGTGCCAGCAGTTCCGCCGGGACTTTCTATGGCTACACCTTC. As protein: CASSSAGTFYGYTF.

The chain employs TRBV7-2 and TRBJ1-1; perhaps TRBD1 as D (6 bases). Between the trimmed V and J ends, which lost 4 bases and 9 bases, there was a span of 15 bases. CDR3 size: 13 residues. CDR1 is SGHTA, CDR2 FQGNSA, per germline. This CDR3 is CASSSLRTAQAFF. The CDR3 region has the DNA TGTGCCAGCAGCTCACTCCGGACAGCCCAAGCTTTCTTT.

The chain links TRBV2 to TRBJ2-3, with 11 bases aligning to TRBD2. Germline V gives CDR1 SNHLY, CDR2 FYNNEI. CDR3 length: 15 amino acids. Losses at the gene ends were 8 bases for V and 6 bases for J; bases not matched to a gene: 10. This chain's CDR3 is CASGRLAGIGDTQYF. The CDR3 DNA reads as TGTGCCAGCGGCCGACTAGCGGGGATTGGGGATACGCAGTATTTT.

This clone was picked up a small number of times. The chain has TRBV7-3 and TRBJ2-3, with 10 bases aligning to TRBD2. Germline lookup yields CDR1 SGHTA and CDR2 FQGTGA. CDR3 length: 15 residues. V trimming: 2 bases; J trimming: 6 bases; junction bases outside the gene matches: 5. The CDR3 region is CASSLVLAGVDTQYF. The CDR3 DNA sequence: TGTGCCAGCAGCTTAGTGCTAGCGGGGGTGGATACGCAGTATTTT.

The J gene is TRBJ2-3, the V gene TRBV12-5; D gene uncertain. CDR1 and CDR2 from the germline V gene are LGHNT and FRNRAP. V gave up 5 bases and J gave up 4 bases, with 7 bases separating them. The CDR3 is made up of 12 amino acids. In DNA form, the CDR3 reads TGTGCTAGTGGTCTTTCTCCAGATACGCAGTATTTT. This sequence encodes CASGLSPDTQYF.

CDR3 loop: CASSTDRGRVNTEAFF. The CDR3 bases are TGTGCCAGCAGCACGGACAGGGGGCGGGTGAACACTGAAGCTTTCTTT. The chain joins TRBV2 to TRBJ1-1; 11 positions agree with TRBD1. V shed 6 bases, J shed 0 bases, and the junction held 6 bases outside the gene matches. Germline V gives CDR1 SNHLY, CDR2 FYNNEI. The CDR3 sequence is 16 residues long.

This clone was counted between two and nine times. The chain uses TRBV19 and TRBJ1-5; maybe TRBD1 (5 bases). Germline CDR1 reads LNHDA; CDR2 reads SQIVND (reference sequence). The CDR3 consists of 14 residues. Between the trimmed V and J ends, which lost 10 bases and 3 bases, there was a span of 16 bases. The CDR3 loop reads CATQRGPNNQPQHF. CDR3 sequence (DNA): TGTGCCACCCAGCGGGGACCGAACAATCAGCCCCAGCATTTT.

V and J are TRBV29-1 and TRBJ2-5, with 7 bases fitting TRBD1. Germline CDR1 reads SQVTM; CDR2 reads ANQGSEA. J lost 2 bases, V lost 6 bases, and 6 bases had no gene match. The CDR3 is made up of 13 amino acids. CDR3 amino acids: CSVKTGWQETQYF. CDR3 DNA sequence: TGCAGCGTAAAGACAGGGTGGCAAGAGACCCAGTACTTC.

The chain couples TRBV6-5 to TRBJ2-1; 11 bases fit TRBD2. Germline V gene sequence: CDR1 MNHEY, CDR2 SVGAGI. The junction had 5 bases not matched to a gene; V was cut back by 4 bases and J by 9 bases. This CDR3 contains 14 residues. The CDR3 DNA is TGTGCCAGCAGTTTAGCGGGGGGGCTTAGTGAGCAGTTCTTC. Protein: CASSLAGGLSEQFF.

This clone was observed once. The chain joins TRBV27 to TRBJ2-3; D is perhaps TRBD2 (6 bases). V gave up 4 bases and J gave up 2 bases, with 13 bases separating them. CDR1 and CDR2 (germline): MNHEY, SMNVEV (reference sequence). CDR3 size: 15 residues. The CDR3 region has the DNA TGTGCCAGCAGTTATCAGGCGGGGTACACAGATACGCAGTATTTT. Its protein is CASSYQAGYTDTQYF.

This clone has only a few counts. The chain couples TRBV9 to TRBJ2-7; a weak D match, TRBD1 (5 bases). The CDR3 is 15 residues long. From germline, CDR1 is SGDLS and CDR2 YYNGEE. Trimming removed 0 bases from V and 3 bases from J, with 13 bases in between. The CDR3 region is CASSVGSSDSYEQYF. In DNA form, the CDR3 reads TGTGCCAGCAGCGTAGGAAGCAGCGACAGCTACGAGCAGTACTTC. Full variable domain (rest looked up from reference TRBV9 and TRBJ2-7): DSGVTQTPKHLITATGQRVTLRCSPRSGDLSVYWYQQSLDQGLQFLIQYYNGEERAKGNILERFSAQQFPDLHSELNLSSLELGDSALYFCASSVGSSDSYEQYFGPGTRLTVT.

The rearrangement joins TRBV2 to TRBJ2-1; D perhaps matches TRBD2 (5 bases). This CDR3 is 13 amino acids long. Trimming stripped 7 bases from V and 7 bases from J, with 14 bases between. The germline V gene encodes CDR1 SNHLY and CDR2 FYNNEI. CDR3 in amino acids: CASIARVGNEQFF. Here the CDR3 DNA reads TGTGCCAGCATCGCGCGGGTAGGGAATGAGCAGTTCTTC.

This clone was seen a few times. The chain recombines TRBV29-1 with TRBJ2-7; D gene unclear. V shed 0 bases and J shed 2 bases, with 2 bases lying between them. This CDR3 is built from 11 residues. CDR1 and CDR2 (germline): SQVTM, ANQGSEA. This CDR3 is CSVEDTYEQYF. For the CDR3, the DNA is TGCAGCGTTGAAGATACCTACGAGCAGTACTTC.

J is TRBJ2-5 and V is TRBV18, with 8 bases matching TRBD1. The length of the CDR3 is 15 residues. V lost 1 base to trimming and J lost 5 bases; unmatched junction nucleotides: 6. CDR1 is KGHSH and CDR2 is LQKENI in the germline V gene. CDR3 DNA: TGTGCCAGCTCACCACGGCAGGGGGCGGAGGAGACCCAGTACTTC. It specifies CASSPRQGAEETQYF.

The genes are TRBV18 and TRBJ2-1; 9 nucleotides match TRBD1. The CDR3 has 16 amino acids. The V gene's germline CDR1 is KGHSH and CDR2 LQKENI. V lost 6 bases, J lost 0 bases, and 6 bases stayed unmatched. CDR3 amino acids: CASSRGQGGSYNEQFF. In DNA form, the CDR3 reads TGTGCCAGCTCCCGGGGACAGGGCGGCTCCTACAATGAGCAGTTCTTC.

The CDR3 nucleotides are TGTGCCAGCAGCCTCGTCGGGGCGGGGGAGACCCAGTACTTC. Translating gives CASSLVGAGETQYF. The J gene is TRBJ2-5, the V gene TRBV5-4; D possibly corresponds to TRBD2 (6 bases). V was pared by 4 bases and J by 5 bases, with 15 bases between. The CDR3 totals 14 residues. Per the germline V gene, CDR1 is SGHNT and CDR2 is YYREEE (reference sequence).

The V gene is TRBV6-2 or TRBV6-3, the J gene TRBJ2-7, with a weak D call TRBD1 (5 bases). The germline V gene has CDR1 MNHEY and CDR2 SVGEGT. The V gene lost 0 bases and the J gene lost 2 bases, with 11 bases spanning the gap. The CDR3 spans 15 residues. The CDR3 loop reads CASSYSQVLTYEQYF. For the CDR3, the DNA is TGTGCCAGCAGTTACTCACAGGTATTAACCTACGAGCAGTACTTC.

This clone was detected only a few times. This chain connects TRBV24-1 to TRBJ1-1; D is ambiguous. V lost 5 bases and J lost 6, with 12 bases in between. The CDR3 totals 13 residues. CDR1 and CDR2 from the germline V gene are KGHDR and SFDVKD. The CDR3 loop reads CATSASGVAEAFF. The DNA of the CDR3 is TGTGCCACCAGTGCGAGCGGCGTAGCTGAAGCTTTCTTT.

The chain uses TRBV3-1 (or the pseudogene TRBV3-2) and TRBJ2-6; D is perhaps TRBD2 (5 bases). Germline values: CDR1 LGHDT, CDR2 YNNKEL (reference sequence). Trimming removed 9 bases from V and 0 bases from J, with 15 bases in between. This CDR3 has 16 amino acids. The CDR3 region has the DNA TGTGCCAGTGAGGACGGGATCAACTCTGGGGCCAACGTCCTGACTTTC. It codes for CASEDGINSGANVLTF.

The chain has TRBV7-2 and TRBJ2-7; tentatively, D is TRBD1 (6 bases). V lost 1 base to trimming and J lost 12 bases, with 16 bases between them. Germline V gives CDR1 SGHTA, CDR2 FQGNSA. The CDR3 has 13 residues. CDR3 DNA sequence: TGTGCCAGCAGCTTAGTTGTAGACAGGCTCGCGTACTTC. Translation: CASSLVVDRLAYF. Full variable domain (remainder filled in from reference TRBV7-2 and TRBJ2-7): GAGVSQSPSNKVTEKGKDVELRCDPISGHTALYWYRQSLGQGLEFLIYFQGNSAPDKSGLPSDRFSAERTGGSVSTLTIQRTQQEDSAVYLCASSLVVDRLAYFGPGTRLTVT.

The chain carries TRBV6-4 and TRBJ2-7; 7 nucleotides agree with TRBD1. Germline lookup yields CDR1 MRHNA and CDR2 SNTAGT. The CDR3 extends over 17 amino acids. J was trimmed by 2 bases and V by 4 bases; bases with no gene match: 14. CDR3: CASSAVGQLYRTYEQYF. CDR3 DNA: TGTGCCAGCAGTGCCGTGGGACAGCTCTATCGAACCTACGAGCAGTACTTC.

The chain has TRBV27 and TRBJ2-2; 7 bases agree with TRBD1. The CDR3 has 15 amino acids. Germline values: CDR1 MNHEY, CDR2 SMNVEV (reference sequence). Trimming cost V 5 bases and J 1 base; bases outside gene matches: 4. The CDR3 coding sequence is TGTGCCAGCAGTGCACAGGGGTGGAACACCGGGGAGCTGTTTTTT. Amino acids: CASSAQGWNTGELFF.

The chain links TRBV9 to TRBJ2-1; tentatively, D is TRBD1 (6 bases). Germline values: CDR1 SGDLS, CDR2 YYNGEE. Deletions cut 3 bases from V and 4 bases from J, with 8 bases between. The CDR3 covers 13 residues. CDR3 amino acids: CASSAGQYNEQFF. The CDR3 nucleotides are TGTGCCAGCAGCGCGGGACAATACAATGAGCAGTTCTTC.

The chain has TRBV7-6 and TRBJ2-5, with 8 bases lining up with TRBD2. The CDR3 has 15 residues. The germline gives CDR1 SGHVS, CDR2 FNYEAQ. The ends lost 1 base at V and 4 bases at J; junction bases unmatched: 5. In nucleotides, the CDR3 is TGTGCCAGCAGCTTAGAAGCTAGCGGGCTAGAGACCCAGTACTTC. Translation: CASSLEASGLETQYF. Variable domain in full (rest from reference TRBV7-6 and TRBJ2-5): GAGVSQSPRYKVTKRGQDVALRCDPISGHVSLYWYRQALGQGPEFLTYFNYEAQQDKSGLPNDRFSAERPEGSISTLTIQRTEQRDSAMYRCASSLEASGLETQYFGPGTRLLVL.